One and the same sample provided the 27 T cell receptor beta chains below, sequenced in a study. TCRdb used MiXCR to reprocess the RT-PCR reads, holding one entry per CDR3 protein. The sample has about 700,000 distinct CDR3 sequences, 13% to 15% seen once. Specimen: memory CD4+ T cells from blood. Every receptor here comes from a female donor in good health, serving as a healthy control.

The CDR3 reads CASSPPNTQRETQYF. Here the CDR3 DNA reads TGTGCCAGCTCACCCCCGAACACGCAGCGGGAGACCCAGTACTTC. The chain employs TRBV18 and TRBJ2-5; a possible D gene is TRBD2 (5 bases). With 3 bases removed from V and 5 bases from J, the gap between germline ends came to 16 bases. This CDR3 is 15 amino acids long. Germline lookup yields CDR1 KGHSH and CDR2 LQKENI. Together with reference TRBV18 and TRBJ2-5, the CDR3 gives the full variable domain: NAGVMQNPRHLVRRRGQEARLRCSPMKGHSHVYWYRQLPEEGLKFMVYLQKENIIDESGMPKERFSAEFPKEGPSILRIQQVVRGDSAAYFCASSPPNTQRETQYFGPGTRLLVL.

The table lists this clonotype with many counts. The V gene is TRBV29-1, the J gene TRBJ2-1, with TRBD1 matching over 7 bases. CDR1 is SQVTM, CDR2 ANQGSEA, per germline. This CDR3 region has 14 residues. The CDR3 loop reads CTSQVRGLGNEQFF. DNA of the CDR3: TGCACCTCCCAGGTTAGGGGGCTGGGGAATGAGCAGTTCTTC.

This clonotype has at least ten counts. The V call is TRBV7-9, the J call TRBJ2-1; D is unresolved. CDR1 is SEHNR, CDR2 FQNEAQ, per germline (reference sequence). V lost 4 bases, J lost 9 bases, and 13 bases lay in between. This CDR3 is built from 13 residues. CDR3 DNA: TGTGCCAGCAGCTCCGCCCGTTTGGGTGAGCAGTTCTTC. Protein product: CASSSARLGEQFF.

This clonotype was counted many times. The CDR3 sequence: CASRGRPYGYTF. The CDR3 nucleotides read TGTGCCAGCAGGGGTCGGCCCTATGGCTACACCTTC. The chain links TRBV6-5 to TRBJ1-2; D unresolved. The CDR3 spans 12 residues. The V end was cut by 6 bases, the J end by 4 bases, with 9 bases between. Germline V gene data show CDR1 as MNHEY and CDR2 as SVGAGI.

This clonotype was counted at least ten times. The V and J genes are TRBV10-3 and TRBJ2-2; TRBD1 agrees at 8 bases. Trimming cost V 10 bases and J 5 bases; bases outside gene matches: 12. The germline V gene has CDR1 ENHRY and CDR2 SYGVKD. CDR3 length: 15 residues. The CDR3 loop is CANRQGSDDTGELFF. CDR3 nucleotide sequence: TGTGCCAACCGACAGGGGTCGGACGATACCGGGGAGCTGTTTTTT.

This clonotype was detected many times. The V gene is TRBV5-5, the J gene TRBJ2-7; 10 positions agree with TRBD1. Germline CDR1 is SGHKS and CDR2 is YYEKEE (reference sequence). The J segment lost 5 bases and the V segment lost 4 bases, leaving 9 bases of the junction unmatched. This CDR3 has 15 residues. Here the CDR3 reads CASSPRGQGIHEQYF. CDR3 coding DNA: TGTGCCAGCAGCCCACGGGGACAGGGGATCCACGAGCAGTACTTC.

V usage is TRBV19 and J usage is TRBJ1-5; TRBD1 agrees at 8 bases. The CDR3 totals 15 residues. With 4 bases clipped from V and 5 bases from J, the junction kept 7 bases outside the gene matches. Germline assignment: CDR1 LNHDA and CDR2 SQIVND (reference sequence). The CDR3 sequence: CASSNGQGLHQPQHF. DNA for the CDR3: TGTGCCAGTAGTAACGGACAGGGCCTCCATCAGCCCCAGCATTTT.

This clonotype was observed a handful of times. The genes are TRBV7-6 and TRBJ2-5; 10 nucleotides line up with TRBD1. V lost 5 bases, J lost 4 bases, and 7 bases stayed unmatched. The CDR3 covers 15 residues. The germline V gene has CDR1 SGHVS and CDR2 FNYEAQ. CDR3 in DNA: TGTGCCAGCAGCCGATTCGGACAGGGGGGAGAGACCCAGTACTTC. This translates into CASSRFGQGGETQYF.

This clonotype was detected only a few times. V gene TRBV30 combines with J gene TRBJ2-7; a possible D gene is TRBD2 (6 bases). CDR3 length equals 12 residues. CDR1 GTSNPN and CDR2 SVGIG come from the germline V gene (reference sequence). V was trimmed by 3 bases and J by 6 bases, leaving 12 bases between them. CDR3 sequence (DNA): TGTGCCTGGAGCCGTCCCGGGAGCGAGCAGTACTTC. Translated, it gives CAWSRPGSEQYF.

This clonotype has ten or more counts. This chain links TRBV12-3 or TRBV12-4 with TRBJ1-5, with no clear D. This CDR3 is 14 amino acids long. Trimming removed 2 bases at V and 1 base at J, with 6 bases between. CDR3 amino acids: CASSLTASNQPQHF. CDR3 DNA: TGTGCCAGCAGTTTAACAGCCAGCAATCAGCCCCAGCATTTT.

As to this clonotype: With a much larger clone just one base away, this may be a read error. The chain combines TRBV5-1 with TRBJ1-3; 7 bases are shared with TRBD1. V trimming: 4 bases; J trimming: 4 bases; junction bases outside the gene matches: 2. The CDR3 covers 13 residues. The germline V gene has CDR1 SGHRS and CDR2 YFSETQ. The CDR3 DNA follows: TGCGCCAGCAGCGTGGGACAGGGAAACACCATATATTTT. It translates to CASSVGQGNTIYF.

This clonotype has a handful of counts. The J gene is TRBJ2-2, the V gene TRBV18, with 9 bases identical to TRBD2. CDR1 and CDR2 from the germline V gene are KGHSH and LQKENI. The CDR3 covers 16 residues. Trimming removed 3 bases from V and 5 bases from J; junction bases left unmatched: 7. The CDR3 nucleotides read TGTGCCAGCTCACCCGCGTTAGCGGGAGATACCGGGGAGCTGTTTTTT. It specifies CASSPALAGDTGELFF.

This clonotype was seen a handful of times. The rearrangement uses TRBV7-2 and TRBJ2-7, with D possibly being TRBD2 (6 bases). V lost 1 base and J lost 6, with 10 bases in between. The CDR3 contains 13 residues. CDR1 is SGHTA and CDR2 is FQGNSA in the germline V gene. DNA of the CDR3: TGTGCCAGCAGCTTAGTGGCGGAGGGCGAGCAGTACTTC. This encodes CASSLVAEGEQYF.

This clonotype has a count of ten or more. The J gene is TRBJ1-4, the V gene TRBV5-5; D gene ambiguous. Per germline, CDR1 SGHKS and CDR2 YYEKEE (reference sequence). This CDR3 is built from 16 residues. Trimming pared 4 bases from V and 0 bases from J, leaving 13 bases between. This CDR3 is CASSRQVTATNEKLFF. The CDR3 bases are TGTGCCAGCAGCCGTCAGGTGACGGCAACTAATGAAAAACTGTTTTTT.

There are many counts of this clonotype. V gene TRBV7-9 combines with J gene TRBJ2-7; TRBD2 matches at 7 bases. V lost 1 base and J lost 5; bases outside the gene matches: 5. The germline V gene has CDR1 SEHNR and CDR2 FQNEAQ (reference sequence). The CDR3 is 14 amino acids. CDR3 sequence reads: CASSLDLAGHEQYF. The CDR3 DNA follows: TGTGCCAGCAGCTTAGATTTAGCGGGCCACGAGCAGTACTTC. Looking up the rest from reference TRBV7-9 and TRBJ2-7 gives the full variable domain: DTGVSQNPRHKITKRGQNVTFRCDPISEHNRLYWYRQTLGQGPEFLTYFQNEAQLEKSRLLSDRFSAERPKGSFSTLEIQRTEQGDSAMYLCASSLDLAGHEQYFGPGTRLTVT.

This chain uses TRBV19 with TRBJ2-5; D gene uncertain. The V and J ends lost 2 bases and 4 bases respectively, with 8 bases between them. Germline CDR1 and CDR2: LNHDA and SQIVND (reference sequence). CDR3 length: 13 amino acids. For the CDR3, the DNA is TGTGCCAGTAGTATAAGGGTACCAGAGACCCAGTACTTC. It is translated as CASSIRVPETQYF.

V is TRBV20-1 and J is TRBJ2-7; weak D call: TRBD2 (6 bases). The length of the CDR3 is 11 residues. Germline V gene lookup returns CDR1 DFQATT and CDR2 SNEGSKA (reference sequence). Trimming stripped 3 bases from V and 6 bases from J, with 9 bases between. The CDR3 region is CSASGRGEQYF. The DNA of the CDR3 is TGCAGTGCTAGCGGGAGAGGCGAGCAGTACTTC.

J is TRBJ2-1 and V is TRBV28; TRBD1 aligns across 8 bases. The CDR3 consists of 14 residues. The ends lost 6 bases at V and 7 bases at J; junction bases unmatched: 8. Germline V gene lookup returns CDR1 MDHEN and CDR2 SYDVKM. CDR3 sequence: CASRLSGGRNEQFF. The CDR3 DNA reads TGTGCCAGCAGGCTATCAGGGGGCAGGAATGAGCAGTTCTTC.

J is TRBJ1-1 and V is TRBV5-1; 9 positions match TRBD1. The CDR3 spans 14 residues. The J segment lost 9 bases and the V segment lost 4 bases, leaving 10 bases of the junction unmatched. The germline gives CDR1 SGHRS, CDR2 YFSETQ. The CDR3 reads CASSQRQGGTQAFF. In nucleotides, the CDR3 is TGCGCCAGCAGCCAGCGACAGGGGGGAACGCAAGCTTTCTTT.

The gene calls are TRBV7-2 and TRBJ2-7, with D possibly being TRBD2 (5 bases). Germline V gene data show CDR1 as SGHTA and CDR2 as FQGNSA. V was pared by 3 bases and J by 2 bases, with 11 bases between. This CDR3 contains 14 residues. In DNA form, the CDR3 reads TGTGCCAGCAGCTTCGCGGCGGGCCCCTACGAGCAGTACTTC. This sequence encodes CASSFAAGPYEQYF. The whole variable domain, remainder taken from reference TRBV7-2 and TRBJ2-7, is GAGVSQSPSNKVTEKGKDVELRCDPISGHTALYWYRQSLGQGLEFLIYFQGNSAPDKSGLPSDRFSAERTGGSVSTLTIQRTQQEDSAVYLCASSFAAGPYEQYFGPGTRLTVT.

At least ten counts were recorded for this clonotype. The V call is TRBV7-8, the J call TRBJ2-7; no clear D. Trimming took off 0 bases at V and 4 bases at J, with 10 bases between the two ends. Germline CDR1 reads SGHVS; CDR2 reads FQNEAQ. The CDR3 extends over 14 amino acids. In nucleotides, the CDR3 is TGTGCCAGCAGCTTAGCGGGTACGCCGTACGAGCAGTACTTC. It yields the protein CASSLAGTPYEQYF.

This clonotype came up a few times. The V call is TRBV20-1, the J call TRBJ2-7, with 14 bases matching TRBD2. V dropped 3 bases and J dropped 7; count of bases not matched to a gene: 8. The CDR3 consists of 15 residues. Germline V CDR1 and CDR2: DFQATT, SNEGSKA (reference sequence). In DNA form, the CDR3 reads TGCAGTGCTAGCCCCAGACTAGCGGGAGGGTGGGAGCAGTACTTC. As protein: CSASPRLAGGWEQYF.

This clonotype was observed many times. The gene calls are TRBV28 and TRBJ2-1; perhaps TRBD2 as D (5 bases). The germline V gene has CDR1 MDHEN and CDR2 SYDVKM. The CDR3 covers 12 residues. Trimming shortened V by 8 bases and J by 6 bases, and 11 bases separated the two germline ends. CDR3: CASRLGLNEQFF. CDR3 nucleotides: TGTGCCAGCCGGCTCGGACTCAATGAGCAGTTCTTC.

This clonotype was seen at least ten times. J is TRBJ1-1 and V is TRBV5-1; D gene uncertain. V was pared by 0 bases and J by 0 bases, with 6 bases between. The CDR3 has 14 amino acids. Germline lookup yields CDR1 SGHRS and CDR2 YFSETQ. The CDR3 bases are TGCGCCAGCAGCTTGGACAGCATGAACACTGAAGCTTTCTTT. Translating it yields CASSLDSMNTEAFF.

The chain combines TRBV12-3 or TRBV12-4 with TRBJ1-2; D perhaps matches TRBD1 (5 bases). The CDR3 loop spans 13 amino acids. V was shortened by 5 bases and J by 6 bases, with 13 bases between the two germline ends. In DNA form, the CDR3 reads TGTGCCAGCAGTCAGGGAATTCGGAATGGCTACACCTTC. Translated: CASSQGIRNGYTF.

The CDR3 is CATSDIRGISCLTEAFF. As DNA, the CDR3 is TGTGCCACCAGTGACATAAGGGGTATCAGTTGTCTAACTGAAGCTTTCTTT. The chain employs TRBV24-1 and TRBJ1-1, with a tentative D call TRBD1 (5 bases). The CDR3 is made up of 17 amino acids. Germline V CDR1 and CDR2: KGHDR, SFDVKD. Trimming shortened V by 4 bases and J by 5 bases, and 22 bases separated the two germline ends.

This clonotype was seen at least ten times. The chain joins TRBV7-6 to TRBJ1-1; D possibly corresponds to TRBD1 (6 bases). This CDR3 is built from 16 residues. Trimming pared 6 bases from V and 0 bases from J, leaving 17 bases between. The V gene's germline CDR1 is SGHVS and CDR2 FNYEAQ. CDR3 region: CASSIHRERMNTEAFF. The CDR3 bases are TGTGCCAGCAGTATACACAGGGAGAGGATGAACACTGAAGCTTTCTTT.